This TCR beta chain was sequenced for a study of shared clonotypes between healthy human individuals. General study results and limits: Sequencing of the sorted subsets was shown by rarefaction to be incomplete despite large depth.

Partitioning of CD4+ cells yielded a CD45RA+ naive subset and a CD45RA-negative memory subset. Notes on this clone: Its specificity is unknown.

Each subset's genomic DNA was split evenly across several immunoSEQ plates. Sequenced by immunoSEQ multiplex PCR; TCRdb stores in-frame clones only, minus some. The top ten hold 0.3% to 0.4% of the sample, which has approximately 2.1 million clones, 93% seen once. This TCR came from a man aged 18 to 30 in good health. Some clones in this sample may be carry-over from other donors' samples. The sample consisted of naive CD4+ T cells from PBMCs. Sample subset: CD45RA+ positively selected.

CDR3 sequence reads: CASRPTSGREQYF. CDR3 sequence (DNA): TGTGCAAGTCGCCCGACTAGCGGGAGAGAGCAGTACTTC. The V gene is TRBV12-2, the J gene TRBJ2-7; the table names TRBD2, a call not compared with the DNA. TRBV12-2 is a documented pseudogene. The CDR3 extends over 13 amino acids.